Listed below are T cell receptor beta chains from one sample, sequenced in a study of technical replicates of blood from a few donors. This table comes from immunoSEQ multiplex PCR, and its TCRdb copy is limited to in-frame clones, with some not included. The table includes 60,000 or so clones, about 96% detected once. The sequenced material came from T cells isolated from PBMCs. The receptors shown here come from a human donor in good health. Both conserved end residues are part of each CDR3. Fields, in order: CDR3 length, J gene, clone size, V gene, D gene, CDR3 protein, CDR3 DNA. The D gene is left open where the match is weak. The size field is filled for only some rows; it gives once, few, many or a size class.

len: 15
j_gene: TRBJ1-5
abundance: .
v_gene: TRBV27
d_gene: .
CDR3aa: CASSLSWGGQQPQHF
CDR3nt: TGTGCCAGCAGTTTATCGTGGGGGGGACAACAGCCCCAGCATTTT

len: 15
j_gene: TRBJ1-3
abundance: .
v_gene: TRBV5-6
d_gene: .
CDR3aa: CASSAHSGAGNTIYF
CDR3nt: TGTGCCAGCAGCGCTCACTCCGGAGCTGGAAACACCATATATTTT

len: 16
j_gene: TRBJ1-5
abundance: .
v_gene: TRBV7-7
d_gene: TRBD1
CDR3aa: CASSLPPHRGSQPQHF
CDR3nt: TGTGCTAGCAGCTTACCCCCCCACAGGGGGAGTCAGCCCCAGCATTTT

len: 17
j_gene: TRBJ1-5
abundance: .
v_gene: TRBV6-1
d_gene: TRBD1
CDR3aa: CASSEETGTGRNQPQHF
CDR3nt: TGTGCCAGCAGTGAAGAGACTGGGACAGGGCGGAATCAGCCCCAGCATTTT

len: 15
j_gene: TRBJ2-1
abundance: .
v_gene: TRBV11-1
d_gene: TRBD1
CDR3aa: CASSQTGQGYNEQFF
CDR3nt: TGTGCCAGCAGCCAAACGGGACAGGGATACAATGAGCAGTTCTTC

len: 12
j_gene: TRBJ2-5
abundance: once
v_gene: TRBV6-5
d_gene: .
CDR3aa: CASRTSEETQYF
CDR3nt: TGTGCCAGCAGGACTAGTGAAGAGACCCAGTACTTC

len: 14
j_gene: TRBJ1-1
abundance: once
v_gene: TRBV7-2
d_gene: TRBD1
CDR3aa: CASSLAQGGTEAFF
CDR3nt: TGTGCCAGCAGCTTAGCCCAGGGGGGCACTGAAGCTTTCTTT

len: 12
j_gene: TRBJ1-6
abundance: once
v_gene: TRBV6-6
d_gene: .
CDR3aa: CASSRQNSPLHF
CDR3nt: TGTGCCAGCAGTCGACAAAATTCACCCCTCCACTTT

len: 13
j_gene: TRBJ2-5
abundance: .
v_gene: TRBV9
d_gene: .
CDR3aa: CASSAQGRETQYF
CDR3nt: TGTGCCAGCAGCGCCCAGGGGCGGGAGACCCAGTACTTC

len: 15
j_gene: TRBJ2-7
abundance: .
v_gene: TRBV30
d_gene: TRBD1
CDR3aa: CAWTRWDRGSYEQYF
CDR3nt: TGTGCCTGGACCCGATGGGACAGGGGATCCTACGAGCAGTACTTC

len: 17
j_gene: TRBJ2-3
abundance: .
v_gene: TRBV9
d_gene: TRBD2
CDR3aa: CASSAAPSGRRTDTQYF
CDR3nt: TGTGCCAGCAGCGCAGCGCCTAGCGGGAGGCGCACAGATACGCAGTATTTT

len: 16
j_gene: TRBJ2-7
abundance: .
v_gene: TRBV4-1
d_gene: .
CDR3aa: CASSHPGRASSYEQYF
CDR3nt: TGCGCCAGCAGCCATCCCGGGCGGGCCAGCTCCTACGAGCAGTACTTC

len: 15
j_gene: TRBJ2-3
abundance: .
v_gene: TRBV4-2
d_gene: TRBD2
CDR3aa: CASSQLAGGTDTQYF
CDR3nt: TGTGCCAGCAGCCAACTAGCGGGGGGGACAGATACGCAGTATTTT

len: 18
j_gene: TRBJ1-5
abundance: .
v_gene: TRBV15
d_gene: .
CDR3aa: CATSRRKTSGGLNQPQHF
CDR3nt: TGTGCCACCAGCAGACGTAAGACCTCAGGCGGGCTCAATCAGCCCCAGCATTTT

len: 21
j_gene: TRBJ2-7
abundance: .
v_gene: TRBV29-1
d_gene: TRBD2
CDR3aa: CSVLGVDPGTSGPTSSYEQYF
CDR3nt: TGCAGCGTTTTGGGGGTGGATCCCGGGACTAGCGGGCCTACTAGCTCCTACGAGCAGTACTTC

len: 16
j_gene: TRBJ1-1
abundance: .
v_gene: TRBV11-3
d_gene: .
CDR3aa: CASSLEFGGVGTEAFF
CDR3nt: TGTGCCAGCAGCTTAGAGTTTGGGGGGGTTGGCACTGAAGCTTTCTTT

len: 12
j_gene: TRBJ2-3
abundance: .
v_gene: TRBV5-1
d_gene: .
CDR3aa: CASRESTDTQYF
CDR3nt: TGCGCCAGCAGGGAGAGCACAGATACGCAGTATTTT

len: 18
j_gene: TRBJ2-1
abundance: .
v_gene: TRBV7-9
d_gene: .
CDR3aa: CASSWQFSAPSSYNEQFF
CDR3nt: TGTGCCAGCAGTTGGCAGTTTAGCGCCCCTAGCTCCTACAATGAGCAGTTCTTC

len: 14
j_gene: TRBJ1-2
abundance: .
v_gene: TRBV14
d_gene: .
CDR3aa: CASSQRMGRDGYTF
CDR3nt: TGTGCCAGCAGCCAAAGGATGGGTCGGGATGGCTACACCTTC

len: 13
j_gene: TRBJ2-1
abundance: .
v_gene: TRBV4-1
d_gene: .
CDR3aa: CASSQAFGNEQFF
CDR3nt: TGCGCCAGCAGCCAAGCATTCGGTAATGAGCAGTTCTTC

len: 14
j_gene: TRBJ2-2
abundance: .
v_gene: TRBV5-6
d_gene: .
CDR3aa: CASSLELAAGELFF
CDR3nt: TGTGCCAGCAGCTTGGAGTTGGCTGCCGGGGAGCTGTTTTTT

len: 13
j_gene: TRBJ2-7
abundance: .
v_gene: TRBV29-1
d_gene: .
CDR3aa: CSVTGLTTLEQYF
CDR3nt: TGCAGCGTGACGGGACTCACCACCCTCGAGCAGTACTTC

len: 14
j_gene: TRBJ1-1
abundance: few
v_gene: TRBV29-1
d_gene: .
CDR3aa: CSVERDRQTTEAFF
CDR3nt: TGCAGCGTTGAGAGAGATCGACAGACCACTGAAGCTTTCTTT

len: 16
j_gene: TRBJ2-3
abundance: once
v_gene: TRBV5-1
d_gene: TRBD2
CDR3aa: CASSLGGLADTDTQYF
CDR3nt: TGCGCCAGCAGCTTGGGAGGACTAGCCGACACAGATACGCAGTATTTT

len: 15
j_gene: TRBJ2-7
abundance: .
v_gene: TRBV7-2
d_gene: TRBD2
CDR3aa: CASSLGAGGIYEQYF
CDR3nt: TGTGCCAGCAGCTTAGGGGCGGGAGGGATCTACGAGCAGTACTTC

len: 16
j_gene: TRBJ2-3
abundance: .
v_gene: TRBV10-1
d_gene: .
CDR3aa: CASSESGGLSTDTQYF
CDR3nt: TGCGCCAGCAGTGAGTCGGGGGGGCTGAGCACAGATACGCAGTATTTT

len: 13
j_gene: TRBJ1-2
abundance: .
v_gene: TRBV6-5
d_gene: .
CDR3aa: CASSYDGTQGYTF
CDR3nt: TGTGCCAGCAGTTACGATGGGACACAGGGCTACACCTTC

len: 14
j_gene: TRBJ2-1
abundance: .
v_gene: TRBV13
d_gene: TRBD1
CDR3aa: CASSWGQGVDEQFF
CDR3nt: TGTGCCAGCAGCTGGGGACAGGGCGTGGATGAGCAGTTCTTC

len: 16
j_gene: TRBJ2-7
abundance: .
v_gene: TRBV4-1
d_gene: TRBD2
CDR3aa: CASSQDLAGGPVEQYF
CDR3nt: TGCGCCAGCAGCCAAGATCTAGCGGGAGGGCCGGTCGAGCAGTACTTC

len: 18
j_gene: TRBJ1-2
abundance: .
v_gene: TRBV4-1
d_gene: .
CDR3aa: CASSQVIAVLDGEYGYTF
CDR3nt: TGCGCCAGCAGCCAAGTAATTGCGGTGCTTGACGGGGAATATGGCTACACCTTC

len: 14
j_gene: TRBJ2-7
abundance: .
v_gene: TRBV7-8
d_gene: .
CDR3aa: CASSLAGATYEQYF
CDR3nt: TGTGCCAGCAGCTTAGCGGGCGCGACCTACGAGCAGTACTTC

len: 15
j_gene: TRBJ1-5
abundance: .
v_gene: TRBV7-9
d_gene: TRBD1
CDR3aa: CASSPQDREGQPQHF
CDR3nt: TGTGCCAGCAGCCCACAGGACAGGGAGGGTCAGCCCCAGCATTTT

len: 14
j_gene: TRBJ1-3
abundance: .
v_gene: TRBV25-1
d_gene: .
CDR3aa: CASSERQSRNTIYF
CDR3nt: TGTGCCAGCAGTGAGCGGCAGTCTAGGAACACCATATATTTT

len: 15
j_gene: TRBJ1-5
abundance: .
v_gene: TRBV18
d_gene: .
CDR3aa: CASSPRAEGRKPQHF
CDR3nt: TGTGCCAGCTCACCAAGGGCGGAGGGGAGGAAGCCCCAGCATTTT

len: 15
j_gene: TRBJ2-7
abundance: .
v_gene: TRBV18
d_gene: TRBD2
CDR3aa: CASSLEREELYEQYF
CDR3nt: TGTGCCAGCTCACTCGAGCGGGAGGAATTATATGAGCAGTACTTC

len: 13
j_gene: TRBJ2-4
abundance: .
v_gene: TRBV4-1
d_gene: .
CDR3aa: CASSPVGSGDQYF
CDR3nt: TGCGCCAGCAGCCCTGTTGGGTCGGGTGATCAGTACTTC

len: 18
j_gene: TRBJ2-1
abundance: .
v_gene: TRBV12-5
d_gene: .
CDR3aa: CASGLVAPLANPYNEQFF
CDR3nt: TGTGCTAGTGGTTTGGTAGCCCCTCTAGCGAACCCTTACAATGAGCAGTTCTTC

len: 13
j_gene: TRBJ2-2
abundance: .
v_gene: TRBV28
d_gene: .
CDR3aa: CASIDRNTGELFF
CDR3nt: TGTGCCAGTATCGACAGAAACACCGGGGAGCTGTTTTTT

len: 14
j_gene: TRBJ1-5
abundance: few
v_gene: TRBV18
d_gene: .
CDR3aa: CASSPEAANQPQHF
CDR3nt: TGTGCCAGCTCACCAGAGGCAGCCAATCAGCCCCAGCATTTT

len: 14
j_gene: TRBJ2-4
abundance: few
v_gene: TRBV28
d_gene: .
CDR3aa: CASSLIYRKNIQYF
CDR3nt: TGTGCCAGCAGTTTAATATACAGGAAAAACATTCAGTACTTC

len: 16
j_gene: TRBJ2-3
abundance: .
v_gene: TRBV6-1
d_gene: TRBD2
CDR3aa: CASSGGLAGGADTQYF
CDR3nt: TGTGCCAGCAGTGGAGGACTAGCGGGGGGTGCAGATACGCAGTATTTT

len: 15
j_gene: TRBJ2-5
abundance: .
v_gene: TRBV5-1
d_gene: .
CDR3aa: CASTPGRITQETQYF
CDR3nt: TGCGCCAGCACGCCGGGGAGGATTACCCAAGAGACCCAGTACTTC

len: 13
j_gene: TRBJ1-1
abundance: .
v_gene: TRBV28
d_gene: .
CDR3aa: CASSLYSYTEAFF
CDR3nt: TGTGCCAGCAGTTTATACAGTTACACTGAAGCTTTCTTT

len: 13
j_gene: TRBJ1-1
abundance: once
v_gene: TRBV25-1
d_gene: .
CDR3aa: CASSFDLNTEAFF
CDR3nt: TGTGCCAGCAGTTTCGACTTGAACACTGAAGCTTTCTTT

len: 15
j_gene: TRBJ1-2
abundance: .
v_gene: TRBV9
d_gene: .
CDR3aa: CASSAVQGSFYGYTF
CDR3nt: TGTGCCAGCAGCGCCGTACAGGGAAGTTTCTATGGCTACACCTTC

len: 16
j_gene: TRBJ1-1
abundance: .
v_gene: TRBV29-1
d_gene: TRBD1
CDR3aa: CSVTSGTGTMNTEAFF
CDR3nt: TGCAGCGTCACATCCGGGACAGGGACGATGAACACTGAAGCTTTCTTT

len: 13
j_gene: TRBJ2-7
abundance: .
v_gene: TRBV6-1
d_gene: .
CDR3aa: CASGLDSSYEQYF
CDR3nt: TGTGCCAGTGGCTTGGACAGCTCCTACGAGCAGTACTTC

len: 17
j_gene: TRBJ1-6
abundance: .
v_gene: TRBV5-1
d_gene: .
CDR3aa: CASSGGQRHPYNSPLHF
CDR3nt: TGCGCCAGCAGTGGAGGACAGAGACATCCCTATAATTCACCCCTCCACTTT

len: 14
j_gene: TRBJ1-5
abundance: once
v_gene: TRBV19
d_gene: .
CDR3aa: CASSMETGNQPQHF
CDR3nt: TGTGCCAGTAGTATGGAGACAGGAAATCAGCCCCAGCATTTT

len: 11
j_gene: TRBJ2-3
abundance: .
v_gene: TRBV20-1
d_gene: .
CDR3aa: CSASLSDTQYF
CDR3nt: TGCAGTGCTAGTCTGTCAGATACGCAGTATTTT

len: 13
j_gene: TRBJ1-2
abundance: .
v_gene: TRBV19
d_gene: .
CDR3aa: CASRDRGNYGYTF
CDR3nt: TGTGCCAGTAGGGACAGAGGAAACTATGGCTACACCTTC

len: 12
j_gene: TRBJ2-5
abundance: .
v_gene: TRBV7-9
d_gene: .
CDR3aa: CAIEPTGETQYF
CDR3nt: TGTGCCATCGAACCTACCGGAGAGACCCAGTACTTC

len: 14
j_gene: TRBJ2-7
abundance: .
v_gene: TRBV2
d_gene: TRBD2
CDR3aa: CASSETSGTEEQYF
CDR3nt: TGTGCCAGCAGTGAGACTAGCGGGACGGAAGAGCAGTACTTC

len: 13
j_gene: TRBJ2-7
abundance: .
v_gene: TRBV6-6
d_gene: .
CDR3aa: CASSYSFNYEQYF
CDR3nt: TGTGCCAGCAGTTACTCCTTTAACTACGAGCAGTACTTC

len: 15
j_gene: TRBJ2-7
abundance: .
v_gene: TRBV4-1
d_gene: .
CDR3aa: CASSQGETYSYEQYF
CDR3nt: TGCGCCAGCAGCCAAGGGGAGACCTATAGTTACGAGCAGTACTTC

len: 12
j_gene: TRBJ1-2
abundance: .
v_gene: TRBV9
d_gene: .
CDR3aa: CASTGQYYGYTF
CDR3nt: TGTGCCAGCACCGGACAGTACTATGGCTACACCTTC

len: 12
j_gene: TRBJ2-5
abundance: .
v_gene: TRBV28
d_gene: .
CDR3aa: CASMLRQETQYF
CDR3nt: TGTGCCAGCATGCTGCGACAAGAGACCCAGTACTTC

len: 13
j_gene: TRBJ1-1
abundance: .
v_gene: TRBV30
d_gene: .
CDR3aa: CAWTGRKNTEAFF
CDR3nt: TGTGCCTGGACTGGGAGGAAAAACACTGAAGCTTTCTTT

len: 11
j_gene: TRBJ1-1
abundance: .
v_gene: TRBV6-5
d_gene: .
CDR3aa: CASTQGTEAFF
CDR3nt: TGTGCCAGCACCCAGGGGACTGAAGCTTTCTTT

len: 15
j_gene: TRBJ2-7
abundance: .
v_gene: TRBV6-6
d_gene: TRBD1
CDR3aa: CASRATGGEGYEQYF
CDR3nt: TGTGCCAGCAGGGCCACAGGGGGAGAAGGCTACGAGCAGTACTTC